This T cell receptor (beta chain) was retrieved from a study of T cell repertoires in cytomegalovirus infection. A single record per CDR3 protein comes from TCRdb applying MiXCR to the reads. The profile shows roughly 100,000 distinct CDR3 sequences, approximately 15% of them singletons. This clonotype appeared many times. The TCR was taken from a human donor in good health (CMV status not recorded). Some clones in this sample may be carry-over from other donors' samples. What was sequenced was PBMCs.

CDR3 in amino acids: CASSPKNTGELFF. The CDR3 DNA is TGTGCCAGCAGCCCTAAGAACACCGGGGAGCTGTTTTTT. The chain recombines TRBV7-2 with TRBJ2-2; D ambiguous. CDR3 length equals 13 residues. The germline V and J ends were trimmed by 5 bases and 1 base, with 5 bases remaining between them. The germline V gene encodes CDR1 SGHTA and CDR2 FQGNSA.